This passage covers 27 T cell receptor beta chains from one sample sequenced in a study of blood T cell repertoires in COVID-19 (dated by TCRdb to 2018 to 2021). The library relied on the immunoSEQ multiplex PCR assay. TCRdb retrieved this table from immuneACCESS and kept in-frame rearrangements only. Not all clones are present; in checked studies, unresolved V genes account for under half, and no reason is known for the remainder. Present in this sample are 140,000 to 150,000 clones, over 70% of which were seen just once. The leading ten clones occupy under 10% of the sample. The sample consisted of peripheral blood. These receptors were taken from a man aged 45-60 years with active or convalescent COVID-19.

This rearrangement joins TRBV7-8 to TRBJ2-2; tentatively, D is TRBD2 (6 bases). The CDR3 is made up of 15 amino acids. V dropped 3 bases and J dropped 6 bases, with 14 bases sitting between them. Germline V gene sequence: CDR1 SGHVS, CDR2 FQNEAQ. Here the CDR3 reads CASSLEGLGAGELFF. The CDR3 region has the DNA TGTGCCAGCAGCTTGGAGGGTTTGGGCGCCGGGGAGCTGTTTTTT.

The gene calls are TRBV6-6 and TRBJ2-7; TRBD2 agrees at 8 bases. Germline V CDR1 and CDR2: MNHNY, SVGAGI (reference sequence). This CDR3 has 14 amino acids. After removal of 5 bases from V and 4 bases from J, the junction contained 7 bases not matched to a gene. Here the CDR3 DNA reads TGTGCCAGCAGTCCAACGGGGGGGCTTTACGAGCAGTACTTC. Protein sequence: CASSPTGGLYEQYF.

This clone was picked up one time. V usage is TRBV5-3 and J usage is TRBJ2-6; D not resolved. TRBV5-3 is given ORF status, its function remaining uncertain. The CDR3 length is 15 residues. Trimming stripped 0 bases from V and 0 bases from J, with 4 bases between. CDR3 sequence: CARSLDSSGANVLTF. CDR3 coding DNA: TGTGCCAGAAGCTTGGACAGCTCTGGGGCCAACGTCCTGACTTTC.

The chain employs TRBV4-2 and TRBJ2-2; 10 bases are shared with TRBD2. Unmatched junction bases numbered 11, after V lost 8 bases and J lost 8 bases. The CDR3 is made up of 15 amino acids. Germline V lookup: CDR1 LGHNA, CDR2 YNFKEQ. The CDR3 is CASSSSGRAEGELFF. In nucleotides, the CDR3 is TGTGCCAGCTCCTCCAGCGGGAGGGCCGAAGGGGAGCTGTTTTTT.

The CDR3 region has the DNA TGTGCCAGCAGCTTGACAGAGATCACTGAAGCTTTCTTT. Its protein product is CASSLTEITEAFF. The V call is TRBV28, the J call TRBJ1-1; D might be TRBD1 (5 bases). V was cut by 6 bases and J by 4 bases, with 12 bases left in between. The CDR3 runs to 13 residues. Germline values: CDR1 MDHEN, CDR2 SYDVKM. Filled out from reference TRBV28 and TRBJ1-1, the complete variable domain reads DVKVTQSSRYLVKRTGEKVFLECVQDMDHENMFWYRQDPGLGLRLIYFSYDVKMKEKGDIPEGYSVSREKKERFSLILESASTNQTSMYLCASSLTEITEAFFGQGTRLTVV.

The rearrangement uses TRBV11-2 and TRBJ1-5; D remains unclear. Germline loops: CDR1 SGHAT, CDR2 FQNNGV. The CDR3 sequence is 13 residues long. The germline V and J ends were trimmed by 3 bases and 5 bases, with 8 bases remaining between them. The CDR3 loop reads CASSFHEDQPQHF. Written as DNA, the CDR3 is TGTGCCAGCAGCTTTCATGAGGATCAGCCCCAGCATTTT. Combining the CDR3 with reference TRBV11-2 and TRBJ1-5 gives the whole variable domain EAGVAQSPRYKIIEKRQSVAFWCNPISGHATLYWYQQILGQGPKLLIQFQNNGVVDDSQLPKDRFSAERLKGVDSTLKIQPAKLEDSAVYLCASSFHEDQPQHFGDGTRLSIL.

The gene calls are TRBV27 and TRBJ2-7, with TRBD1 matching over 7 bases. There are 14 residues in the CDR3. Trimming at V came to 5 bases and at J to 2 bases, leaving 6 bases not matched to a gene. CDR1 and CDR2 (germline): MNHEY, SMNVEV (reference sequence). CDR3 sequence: CASSKGALPYEQYF. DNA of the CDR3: TGTGCCAGCAGTAAGGGGGCGCTACCCTACGAGCAGTACTTC.

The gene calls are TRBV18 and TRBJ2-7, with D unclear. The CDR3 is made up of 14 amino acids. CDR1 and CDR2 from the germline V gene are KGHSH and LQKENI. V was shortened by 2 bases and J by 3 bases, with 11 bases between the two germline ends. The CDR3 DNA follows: TGTGCCAGCTCACCAGAGGTCGGCGTCTACGAGCAGTACTTC. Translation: CASSPEVGVYEQYF.

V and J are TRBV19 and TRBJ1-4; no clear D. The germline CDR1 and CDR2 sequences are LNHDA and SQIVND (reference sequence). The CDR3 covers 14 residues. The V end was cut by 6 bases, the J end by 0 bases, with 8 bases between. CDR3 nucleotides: TGTGCCAGTAGCCCCCCGTCAACTAATGAAAAACTGTTTTTT. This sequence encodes CASSPPSTNEKLFF. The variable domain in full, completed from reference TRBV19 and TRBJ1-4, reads DGGITQSPKYLFRKEGQNVTLSCEQNLNHDAMYWYRQDPGQGLRLIYYSQIVNDFQKGDIAEGYSVSREKKESFPLTVTSAQKNPTAFYLCASSPPSTNEKLFFGSGTQLSVL.

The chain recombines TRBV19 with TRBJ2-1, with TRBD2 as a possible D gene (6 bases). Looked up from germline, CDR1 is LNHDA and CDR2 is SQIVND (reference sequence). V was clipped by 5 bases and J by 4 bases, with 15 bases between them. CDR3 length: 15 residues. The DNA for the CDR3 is TGTGCCAGTAGTCCCCGGGTTAGCGGTTACAATGAGCAGTTCTTC. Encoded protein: CASSPRVSGYNEQFF. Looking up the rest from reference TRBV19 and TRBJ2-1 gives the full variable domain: DGGITQSPKYLFRKEGQNVTLSCEQNLNHDAMYWYRQDPGQGLRLIYYSQIVNDFQKGDIAEGYSVSREKKESFPLTVTSAQKNPTAFYLCASSPRVSGYNEQFFGPGTRLTVL.

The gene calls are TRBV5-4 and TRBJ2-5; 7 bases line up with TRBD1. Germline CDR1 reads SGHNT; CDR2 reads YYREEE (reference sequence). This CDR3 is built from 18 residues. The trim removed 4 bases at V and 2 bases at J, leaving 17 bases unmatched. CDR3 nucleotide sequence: TGTGCCAGCAGCCCATACGGGACAGCTCCCGACAGTCAAGAGACCCAGTACTTC. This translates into CASSPYGTAPDSQETQYF.

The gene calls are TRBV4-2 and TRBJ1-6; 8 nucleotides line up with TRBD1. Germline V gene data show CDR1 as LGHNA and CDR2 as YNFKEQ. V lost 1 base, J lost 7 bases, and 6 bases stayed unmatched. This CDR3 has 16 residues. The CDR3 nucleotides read TGTGCCAGCAGCCAAGTAAGACAGGGGAGGAATTCACCCCTCCACTTT. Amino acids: CASSQVRQGRNSPLHF.

The CDR3 region has the DNA TGTGCCAGCAGTCCCGACTCCTCCTCCTACAATGAGCAGTTCTTC. Translating it yields CASSPDSSSYNEQFF. The rearrangement links TRBV5-4 to TRBJ2-1; unclear D gene. V lost 5 bases to trimming and J lost 0 bases, with 12 bases between them. This CDR3 region has 15 residues. Germline V gene data show CDR1 as SGHNT and CDR2 as YYREEE (reference sequence).

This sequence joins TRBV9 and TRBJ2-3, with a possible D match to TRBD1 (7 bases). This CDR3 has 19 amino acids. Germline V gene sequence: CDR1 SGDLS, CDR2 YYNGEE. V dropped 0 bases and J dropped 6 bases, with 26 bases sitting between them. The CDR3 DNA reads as TGTGCCAGCAGCGTAGAGGCCGGGGGCGGGACAGAAATGGGGGATACGCAGTATTTT. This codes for CASSVEAGGGTEMGDTQYF.

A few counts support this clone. CDR3 sequence (DNA): TGTGCCAGCAGCCAAGAACCTAGCGGGAGGATCGAGCAGTACTTC. This encodes CASSQEPSGRIEQYF. The chain has TRBV3-1 (or the pseudogene TRBV3-2) and TRBJ2-7, with 11 bases that match TRBD2. The CDR3 is 15 amino acids. The V and J ends lost 0 bases and 6 bases, in that order; junction bases with no gene match: 4. Germline lookup yields CDR1 LGHDT and CDR2 YNNKEL (reference sequence).

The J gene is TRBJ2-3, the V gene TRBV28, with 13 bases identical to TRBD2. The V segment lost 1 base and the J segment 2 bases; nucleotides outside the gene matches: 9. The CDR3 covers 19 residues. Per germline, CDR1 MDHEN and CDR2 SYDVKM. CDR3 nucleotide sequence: TGTGCCAGCAGTTTATCTATCCGGACTAGCGGGAGTTTCACAGATACGCAGTATTTT. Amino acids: CASSLSIRTSGSFTDTQYF.

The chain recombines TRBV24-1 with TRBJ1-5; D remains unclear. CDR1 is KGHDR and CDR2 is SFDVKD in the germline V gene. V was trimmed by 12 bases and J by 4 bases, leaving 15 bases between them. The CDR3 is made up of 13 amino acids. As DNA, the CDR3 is TGTGCCTACCCGAGGTCGTTGAATCAGCCCCAGCATTTT. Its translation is CAYPRSLNQPQHF.

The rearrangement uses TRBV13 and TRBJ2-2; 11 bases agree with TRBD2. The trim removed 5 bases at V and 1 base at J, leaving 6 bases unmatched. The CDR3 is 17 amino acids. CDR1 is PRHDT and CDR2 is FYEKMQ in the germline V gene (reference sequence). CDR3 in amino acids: CASSTFGLAGNTGELFF. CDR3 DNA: TGTGCCAGCAGCACATTTGGACTAGCGGGGAACACCGGGGAGCTGTTTTTT.

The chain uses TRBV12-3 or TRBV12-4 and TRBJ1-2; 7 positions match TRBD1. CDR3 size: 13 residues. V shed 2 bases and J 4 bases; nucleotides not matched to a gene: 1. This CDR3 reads CASSLRQGYGYTF. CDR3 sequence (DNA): TGTGCCAGCAGTTTAAGACAGGGCTATGGCTACACCTTC.

The CDR3 loop is CASSLTRGSPLHF. In DNA form, the CDR3 reads TGTGCCAGCAGCTTAACAAGGGGCTCACCCCTCCACTTT. The chain carries TRBV11-3 and TRBJ1-6, with a tentative D call TRBD1 (5 bases). The CDR3 contains 13 residues. Germline V gives CDR1 SGHNT, CDR2 YENEEA. Trimming removed 2 bases from V and 10 bases from J, with 9 bases in between.

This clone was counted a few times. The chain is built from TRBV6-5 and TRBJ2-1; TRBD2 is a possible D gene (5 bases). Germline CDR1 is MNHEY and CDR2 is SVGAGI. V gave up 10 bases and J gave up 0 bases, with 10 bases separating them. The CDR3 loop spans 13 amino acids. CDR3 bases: TGTGCCACGGGGATAAGCTCCTACAATGAGCAGTTCTTC. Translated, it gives CATGISSYNEQFF.

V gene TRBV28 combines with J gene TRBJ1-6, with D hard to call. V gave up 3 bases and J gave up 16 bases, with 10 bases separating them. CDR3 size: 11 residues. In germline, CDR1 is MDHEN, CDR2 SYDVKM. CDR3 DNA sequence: TGTGCCAGCAGTTTGTTTGGGCCTCTCCACTTT. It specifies CASSLFGPLHF.

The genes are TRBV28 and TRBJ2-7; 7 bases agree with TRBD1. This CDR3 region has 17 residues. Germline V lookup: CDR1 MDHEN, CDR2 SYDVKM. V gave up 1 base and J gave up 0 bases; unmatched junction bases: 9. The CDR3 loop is CASSLLNRGTDSYEQYF. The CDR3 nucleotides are TGTGCCAGCAGTTTATTAAACAGAGGGACAGACTCCTACGAGCAGTACTTC.

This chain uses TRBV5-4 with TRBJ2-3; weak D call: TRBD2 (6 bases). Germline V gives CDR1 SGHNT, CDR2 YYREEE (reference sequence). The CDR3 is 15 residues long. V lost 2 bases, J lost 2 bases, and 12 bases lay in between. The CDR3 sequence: CASSFSRRATDTQYF. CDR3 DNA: TGTGCCAGCAGCTTTTCGCGGAGGGCCACAGATACGCAGTATTTT.

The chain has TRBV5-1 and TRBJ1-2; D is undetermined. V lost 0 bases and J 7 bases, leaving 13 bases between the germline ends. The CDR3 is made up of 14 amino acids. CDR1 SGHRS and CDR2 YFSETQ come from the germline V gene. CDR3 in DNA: TGCGCCAGCAGCTTGGGAGGGAGCTCGATTGGCTACACCTTC. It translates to CASSLGGSSIGYTF.

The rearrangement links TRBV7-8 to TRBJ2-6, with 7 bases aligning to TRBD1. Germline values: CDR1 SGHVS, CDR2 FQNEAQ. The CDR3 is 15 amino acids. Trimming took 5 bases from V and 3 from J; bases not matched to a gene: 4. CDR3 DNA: TGTGCCAGCAGCCCGACAGGGTTTGGGGCCAACGTCCTGACTTTC. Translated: CASSPTGFGANVLTF. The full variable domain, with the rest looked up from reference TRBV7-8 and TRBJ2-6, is GAGVSQSPRYKVAKRGQDVALRCDPISGHVSLFWYQQALGQGPEFLTYFQNEAQLDKSGLPSDRFFAERPEGSVSTLKIQRTQQEDSAVYLCASSPTGFGANVLTFGAGSRLTVL.

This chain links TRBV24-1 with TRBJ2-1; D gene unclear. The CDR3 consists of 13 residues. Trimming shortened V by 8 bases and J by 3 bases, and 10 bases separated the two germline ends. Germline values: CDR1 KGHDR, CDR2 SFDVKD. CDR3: CATTSTGYNEQFF. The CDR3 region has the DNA TGTGCCACCACCTCGACTGGCTACAATGAGCAGTTCTTC.